This T cell receptor (beta chain) appears in the sequencing data of a study of cytomegalovirus exposure and HLA in healthy donors. Study at large: Genotyping showed roughly 86% of a few hundred donors falling in the Caucasian-associated ancestry cluster. Study-level findings and limits: By HLA locus, TCR association rates varied in a later analysis, with DRB1 showing the most and HLA-C the fewest. In an earlier analysis, productive rearrangement rates for most beta V segments clustered near 87% or 30%. HLA-A and HLA-B allele assignments for most subjects were reportedly predicted accurately using TCR beta sequences.

Note on this clone: The antigen remains undetermined.

A multiplex PCR was run with 60 Vbeta primers and 13 Jbeta primers. Sequencing used immunoSEQ multiplex PCR; TCRdb keeps in-frame clones, though not all of them. The sample gives approximately 300,000 clones, about 80% of which show up once; roughly 0.31% is in the top ten. This CDR3 region has 14 residues. The germline V gene has CDR1 MDHEN and CDR2 SYDVKM. Between the trimmed V and J ends, which lost 7 bases and 2 bases, there was a span of 14 bases. The TCR originated in a girl aged 2 to 9 in good health and CMV-seronegative. The chain combines TRBV28 with TRBJ1-2, with D perhaps TRBD1 (5 bases). The sequencing sample was made of PBMCs. CDR3 coding DNA: TGTGCCAGCACTCCGAGACAGACCAACTATGGCTACACCTTC. Encoded protein: CASTPRQTNYGYTF.